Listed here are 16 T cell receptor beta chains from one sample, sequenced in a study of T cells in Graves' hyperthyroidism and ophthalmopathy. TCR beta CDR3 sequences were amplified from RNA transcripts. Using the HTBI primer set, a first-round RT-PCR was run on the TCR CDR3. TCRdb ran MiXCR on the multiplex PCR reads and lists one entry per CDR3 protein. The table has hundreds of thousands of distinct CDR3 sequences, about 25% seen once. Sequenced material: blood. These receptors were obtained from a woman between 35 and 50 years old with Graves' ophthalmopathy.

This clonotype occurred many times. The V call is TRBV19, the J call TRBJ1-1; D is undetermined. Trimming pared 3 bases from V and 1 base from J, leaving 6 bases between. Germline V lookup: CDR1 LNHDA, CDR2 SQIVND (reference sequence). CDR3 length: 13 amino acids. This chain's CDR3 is CASSIGENTEAFF. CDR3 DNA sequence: TGTGCCAGTAGTATCGGGGAGAACACTGAAGCTTTCTTT.

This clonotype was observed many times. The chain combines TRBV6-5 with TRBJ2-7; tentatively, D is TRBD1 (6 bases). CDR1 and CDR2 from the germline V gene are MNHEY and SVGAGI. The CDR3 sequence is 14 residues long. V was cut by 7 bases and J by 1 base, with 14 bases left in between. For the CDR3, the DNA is TGTGCCAGCATGTTAGGGGGTTCTTCCTACGAGCAGTACTTC. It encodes CASMLGGSSYEQYF.

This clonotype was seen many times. In nucleotides, the CDR3 is TGTGCCAGCAGCGTCCCTGGGGCCTCCTACGAGCAGTACTTC. It yields the protein CASSVPGASYEQYF. This sequence joins TRBV28 and TRBJ2-7, with a tentative D call TRBD1 (5 bases). Germline V gives CDR1 MDHEN, CDR2 SYDVKM. The length of the CDR3 is 14 residues. V was shortened by 6 bases and J by 0 bases, with 12 bases between the two germline ends.

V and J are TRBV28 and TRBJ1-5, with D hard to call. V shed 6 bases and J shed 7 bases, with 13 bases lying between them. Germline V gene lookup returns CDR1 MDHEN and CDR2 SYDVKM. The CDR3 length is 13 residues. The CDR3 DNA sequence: TGTGCCAGCAGACCCTCCGTTTCGCAGCCCCAGCATTTT. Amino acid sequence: CASRPSVSQPQHF.

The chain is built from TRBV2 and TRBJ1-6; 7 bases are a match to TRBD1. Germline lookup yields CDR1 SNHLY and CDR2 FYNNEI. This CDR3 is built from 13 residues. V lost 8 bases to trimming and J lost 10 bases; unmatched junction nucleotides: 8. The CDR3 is CASLKQGLSPLHF. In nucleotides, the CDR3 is TGTGCCAGCTTAAAACAGGGGTTATCACCCCTCCACTTT.

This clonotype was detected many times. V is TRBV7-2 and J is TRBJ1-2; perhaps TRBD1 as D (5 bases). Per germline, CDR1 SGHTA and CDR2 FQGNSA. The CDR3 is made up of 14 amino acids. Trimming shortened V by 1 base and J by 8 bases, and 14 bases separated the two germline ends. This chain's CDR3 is CASSLGGFSGGYTF. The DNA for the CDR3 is TGTGCCAGCAGCTTAGGGGGGTTCTCGGGGGGCTACACCTTC.

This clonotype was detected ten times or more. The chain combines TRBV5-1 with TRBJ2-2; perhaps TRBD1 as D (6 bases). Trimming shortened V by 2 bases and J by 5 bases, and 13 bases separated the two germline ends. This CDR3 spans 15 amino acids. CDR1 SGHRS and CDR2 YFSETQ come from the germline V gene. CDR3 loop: CASSLQGPGTGELFF. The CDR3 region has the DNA TGCGCCAGCAGCTTACAGGGTCCTGGAACCGGGGAGCTGTTTTTT.

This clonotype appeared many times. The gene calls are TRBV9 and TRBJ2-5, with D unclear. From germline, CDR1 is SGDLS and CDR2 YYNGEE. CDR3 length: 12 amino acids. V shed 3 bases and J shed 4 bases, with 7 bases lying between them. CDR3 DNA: TGTGCCAGCAGCGGTAGGGCAGAGACCCAGTACTTC. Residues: CASSGRAETQYF.

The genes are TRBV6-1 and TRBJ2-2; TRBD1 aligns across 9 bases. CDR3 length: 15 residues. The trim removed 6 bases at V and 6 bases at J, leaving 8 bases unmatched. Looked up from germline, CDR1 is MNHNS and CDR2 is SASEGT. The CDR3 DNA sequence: TGTGCCAGCAGGCCGGGACAGGGAGTCTCCGGGGAGCTGTTTTTT. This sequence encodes CASRPGQGVSGELFF.

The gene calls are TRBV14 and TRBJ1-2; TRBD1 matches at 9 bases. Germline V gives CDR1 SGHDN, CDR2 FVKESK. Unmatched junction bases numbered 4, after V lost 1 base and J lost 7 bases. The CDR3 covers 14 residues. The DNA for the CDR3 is TGTGCCAGCAGCCAAGTGGGACAGGGAGCTGGCTACACCTTC. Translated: CASSQVGQGAGYTF.

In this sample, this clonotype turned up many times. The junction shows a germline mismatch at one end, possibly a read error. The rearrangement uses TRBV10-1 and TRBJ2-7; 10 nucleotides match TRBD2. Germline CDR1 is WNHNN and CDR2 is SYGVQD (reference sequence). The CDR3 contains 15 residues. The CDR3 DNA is TGCGCCAGCAGTGAGACACTAGCGGGATCCTCCGAGCAGTACTTC. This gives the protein CASSETLAGSSEQYF.

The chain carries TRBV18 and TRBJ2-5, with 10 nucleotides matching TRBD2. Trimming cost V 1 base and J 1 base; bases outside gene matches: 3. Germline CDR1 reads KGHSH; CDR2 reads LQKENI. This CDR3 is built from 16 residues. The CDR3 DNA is TGTGCCAGCTCACCACGGCTAGCGGGGGTCCAAGAGACCCAGTACTTC. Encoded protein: CASSPRLAGVQETQYF.

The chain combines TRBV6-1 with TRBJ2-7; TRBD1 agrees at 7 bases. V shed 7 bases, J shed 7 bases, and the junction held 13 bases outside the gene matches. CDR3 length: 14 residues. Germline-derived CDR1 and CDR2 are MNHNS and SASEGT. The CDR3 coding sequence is TGTGCCAGCACCCCGGACAGGACCAGGGGAGAGCAGTACTTC. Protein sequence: CASTPDRTRGEQYF.

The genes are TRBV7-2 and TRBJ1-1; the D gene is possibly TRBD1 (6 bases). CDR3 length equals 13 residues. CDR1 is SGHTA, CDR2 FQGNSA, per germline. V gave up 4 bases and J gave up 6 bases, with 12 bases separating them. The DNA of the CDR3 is TGTGCCAGCAGCTGGGACAAGATCGCTGAAGCTTTCTTT. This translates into CASSWDKIAEAFF.

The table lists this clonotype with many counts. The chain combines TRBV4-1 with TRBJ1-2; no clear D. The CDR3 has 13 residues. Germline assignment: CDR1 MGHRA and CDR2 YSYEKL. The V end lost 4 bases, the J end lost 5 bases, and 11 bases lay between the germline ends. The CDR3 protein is CASSLPGVYGYTF. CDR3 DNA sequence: TGCGCCAGCAGCCTCCCTGGGGTTTATGGCTACACCTTC.

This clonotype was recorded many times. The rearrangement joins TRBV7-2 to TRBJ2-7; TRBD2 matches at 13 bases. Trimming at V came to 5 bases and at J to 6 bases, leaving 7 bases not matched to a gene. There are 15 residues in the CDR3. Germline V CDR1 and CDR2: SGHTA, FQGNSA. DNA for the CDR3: TGTGCCAGCAGCGTACTAGCGGGGGGGGTTGGCGAGCAGTACTTC. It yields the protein CASSVLAGGVGEQYF.